The 3 T cell receptor beta chains listed next were all sequenced from one sample in a study of T cells in Graves' hyperthyroidism and ophthalmopathy. The CDR3 regions of TCR beta were amplified from RNA transcripts. The HTBI primer set drove a first-round RT-PCR of the TCR CDR3. TCRdb fed the multiplex PCR reads into MiXCR, producing one record per CDR3 protein. Of approximately 420,000 distinct CDR3 sequences listed, just under 15% were seen once; the top ten hold about 33%. Sequencing was done on a sample of blood. These receptors originate from a woman aged 25 to 39 with Graves' hyperthyroidism.

This clonotype was seen more than once but under ten times. The genes are TRBV6-1 and TRBJ2-7; 10 nucleotides match TRBD2. Germline V CDR1 and CDR2: MNHNS, SASEGT. The CDR3 covers 16 residues. The trim removed 8 bases at V and 0 bases at J, leaving 10 bases unmatched. The CDR3 nucleotides read TGTGCCAGCCGATTAGCGGGAGGTAGTAACTCCTACGAGCAGTACTTC. The encoded protein is CASRLAGGSNSYEQYF.

This clonotype was seen ten or more times. The rearrangement joins TRBV10-2 to TRBJ2-7, with 7 bases aligning to TRBD1. The junction had 2 bases not matched to a gene; V was cut back by 2 bases and J by 4 bases. CDR3 length: 13 residues. Looked up from germline, CDR1 is WSHSY and CDR2 is SAAADI. CDR3: CASSEGTVYEQYF. For the CDR3, the DNA is TGCGCCAGCAGTGAGGGGACAGTGTACGAGCAGTACTTC.

The sample holds a few counts of this clonotype. The chain is built from TRBV6-5 and TRBJ1-3, with no clear D. The CDR3 runs to 12 residues. Looked up from germline, CDR1 is MNHEY and CDR2 is SVGAGI. V lost 2 bases and J 4 bases, leaving 3 bases between the germline ends. In nucleotides, the CDR3 is TGTGCCAGCAGTTACGACGGAAACACCATATATTTT. It specifies CASSYDGNTIYF.